This TCR beta chain comes out of a study of cytomegalovirus exposure and HLA in healthy donors. At the level of the study: Earlier work reported some 110 million unique TCR beta sequences from 180 million or so T cells.

This clone was seen a handful of times. What it binds is not known. Overall study findings and caveats: It emerged from a later analysis that several of the most significant clusters appeared to be linked to common viral pathogens. Reports indicate that TCR beta sequences accurately predicted the HLA-A and HLA-B alleles of most subjects.

The ends were cut back, 1 base at V and 2 bases at J, with 12 bases in the middle. Per the germline V gene, CDR1 is SGHRS and CDR2 is YFSETQ. The length of the CDR3 is 16 residues. Both 60 Vbeta primers and 13 Jbeta primers went into the PCR. Original processing methods: Unique TCR beta chains totaled roughly 80 million in a later count, with approximately 10 million of them shared. This table comes from immunoSEQ multiplex PCR, and its TCRdb copy is limited to in-frame clones, with some not included. V and J calls and clone size are given by that table; D and trimming were obtained from the DNA. The table lists roughly 200,000 clones, around 83% of them singletons.

The V call is TRBV5-1, the J call TRBJ1-4; D perhaps matches TRBD1 (6 bases). Sequenced: PBMCs. The sequence came from a man aged 35-49 years in good health and CMV-seropositive. The CDR3 here is CASSLRQGLTNEKLFF. CDR3 coding DNA: TGCGCCAGCAGCTTGCGGCAGGGGCTGACTAATGAAAAACTGTTTTTT.